This paragraph reports one TCR beta chain. Recruitment covered about two dozen US areas and drew participants whose ages spanned 18 to 89 years. Cohort assignment relied on participant-reported clinical history. Cohort 3 donors were reported recovered after two negative PCRs, clearance, or symptom resolution. The sample is drawn from a study of blood T cell repertoires in COVID-19. Study as a whole: The analysed material was cDNA or gDNA that came from T cells, B-cell-depleted T cells, or PBMCs.

Assay used: immunoSEQ multiplex PCR; TCRdb lists only in-frame clones, some missing. The sample contains a few hundred thousand clones, 90% of which appear only once. Germline values: CDR1 MNHEY, CDR2 SMNVEV (reference sequence). The V gene lost 10 bases and the J gene lost 4 bases, with 20 bases spanning the gap. The CDR3 contains 14 residues. Input material: PBMCs or T cells enriched from blood (not recorded which). The V call is TRBV27, the J call TRBJ2-7, with D hard to call. The source of this sequence is a young man who had recovered from COVID-19. CDR3 in DNA: TGTGCCAATCTAACAGACGTCCTTTTTTACGAGCAGTACTTC. Translating gives CANLTDVLFYEQYF.